This T cell receptor beta chain emerged from a study of blood T cells in healthy people across ages. Study observations and caveats: Among long-lived donors, naive CD4+ cells were more numerous and diversity higher than in aged donors. Unsorted PBMCs prevented conclusive naive versus antigen-experienced comparison.

Ranging in age from roughly 6 to 100, the donors were healthy Caucasian individuals from Russia. Germline-derived CDR1 and CDR2 are LGHDT and YNNKEL (reference sequence). This CDR3 region has 11 residues. The V gene lost 0 bases and the J gene lost 10 bases, with 6 bases spanning the gap. Of note for this clonotype: Its antigen is undetermined.

The second PCR ran about 6 to 12 cycles with a sample-barcoded 5' primer and J-beta primers. The study obtained at least 3 million CDR3-containing paired-end reads from every sample. From the 5' RACE reads, TCRdb called clonotypes with MiXCR, one entry per CDR3 protein. The sample lists over 1,500,000 distinct CDR3 sequences; about 39% were seen once. Input material: blood. The receptor's source is a human donor in good health. The genes are TRBV3-1 and TRBJ1-2; D not certain. CDR3 sequence (DNA): TGTGCCAGCAGCCAAGACTCGGCCTACACCTTC. This encodes CASSQDSAYTF.